One and the same sample provided the 29 T cell receptor beta chains below, sequenced in a study of cytomegalovirus exposure and HLA in healthy donors. The PCR contained 60 Vbeta and 13 Jbeta primers. The repertoire was sequenced with immunoSEQ multiplex PCR; TCRdb's copy has only in-frame clones and lacks some. The sample shows 100,000 or so clones, approximately 80% of them seen only once. The material sequenced was PBMCs. These receptors came from a human donor in good health.

The chain joins TRBV7-8 to TRBJ2-7; TRBD2 might be the D (5 bases). Germline lookup yields CDR1 SGHVS and CDR2 FQNEAQ. The CDR3 length is 16 residues. V lost 4 bases and J 0 bases, leaving 16 bases between the germline ends. DNA for the CDR3: TGTGCCAGCAGCTCGAGGGTGGCGGCAACCTCCTACGAGCAGTACTTC. The encoded protein is CASSSRVAATSYEQYF. Full variable domain (missing parts from reference TRBV7-8 and TRBJ2-7): GAGVSQSPRYKVAKRGQDVALRCDPISGHVSLFWYQQALGQGPEFLTYFQNEAQLDKSGLPSDRFFAERPEGSVSTLKIQRTQQEDSAVYLCASSSRVAATSYEQYFGPGTRLTVT.

The rearrangement links TRBV30 to TRBJ2-1; TRBD2 might be the D (6 bases). V was cut by 1 base and J by 6 bases, with 19 bases left in between. The CDR3 spans 16 residues. CDR1 and CDR2 (germline): GTSNPN, SVGIG (reference sequence). CDR3 loop: CAWSAGSRPQSNEQFF. The CDR3 nucleotides read TGTGCCTGGAGTGCCGGGAGCCGGCCCCAATCCAATGAGCAGTTCTTC.

This clone was seen a handful of times. The CDR3 DNA sequence: TGTGCCAGCAGTTTCCTGTACGAGCAGTACTTC. As protein: CASSFLYEQYF. This chain uses TRBV6-1 with TRBJ2-5; D remains unclear. The J call may be wrong; the DNA end is better matched by TRBJ2-7. Germline V gene lookup returns CDR1 MNHNS and CDR2 SASEGT. The CDR3 extends over 11 amino acids.

The chain combines TRBV21-1 with TRBJ2-1; the listed D gene, TRBD1, was not tested against the DNA. TRBV21-1 is reported as a pseudogene. CDR3 length: 15 residues. The CDR3, as DNA: TGTGCCAGCAGGGAACAGCCTATCTCCTACAATGAGCAGTTCTTC. As protein: CASREQPISYNEQFF.

The chain combines TRBV29-1 with TRBJ1-1, with D perhaps TRBD1 (5 bases). Germline CDR1 reads SQVTM; CDR2 reads ANQGSEA. The CDR3 is made up of 13 amino acids. Trimming pared 8 bases from V and 1 base from J, leaving 14 bases between. The CDR3 nucleotides read TGCAGCCTCTCTAACAGGCCGAACACTGAAGCTTTCTTT. Its protein is CSLSNRPNTEAFF.

The gene calls are TRBV7-7 and TRBJ2-7, with D maybe TRBD2 (6 bases). The length of the CDR3 is 13 residues. Trimming took off 1 base at V and 5 bases at J, with 9 bases between the two ends. The germline V gene encodes CDR1 SSHAT and CDR2 FNYEAQ (reference sequence). DNA of the CDR3: TGTGCCAGCAGCTTAGGGGCGGGGAACGAGCAGTACTTC. Translated: CASSLGAGNEQYF.

This clone was seen only a few times. The genes are TRBV2 and TRBJ1-4; D is ambiguous. The V gene lost 6 bases and the J gene lost 7 bases, with 12 bases spanning the gap. This CDR3 region has 13 residues. Germline CDR1 is SNHLY and CDR2 is FYNNEI. The CDR3 nucleotides are TGTGCCAGCAGCAGGCAGTCGGTTGAAAAACTGTTTTTT. Translation gives CASSRQSVEKLFF.

V gene TRBV6-5 combines with J gene TRBJ2-7, with D unclear. CDR1 and CDR2 from the germline V gene are MNHEY and SVGAGI. This CDR3 is built from 12 residues. V was clipped by 6 bases and J by 6 bases, with 12 bases between them. The CDR3 loop is CASSPHGAEQYF. In nucleotides, the CDR3 is TGTGCCAGCAGCCCCCACGGAGCCGAGCAGTACTTC.

The chain combines TRBV7-2 with TRBJ2-5; the D is unclear. CDR1 and CDR2 (germline): SGHTA, FQGNSA. V lost 5 bases, J lost 5 bases, and 12 bases lay in between. This CDR3 region has 13 residues. As DNA, the CDR3 is TGTGCCAGCAGCCGAGAGATTCGGGAGACCCAGTACTTC. Residues: CASSREIRETQYF.

The chain recombines TRBV6-5 with TRBJ1-1; the D gene is possibly TRBD1 (6 bases). Germline CDR1 is MNHEY and CDR2 is SVGAGI. CDR3 length: 12 amino acids. Trimming pared 7 bases from V and 10 bases from J, leaving 16 bases between. CDR3: CASITTGSGAFF. In DNA form, the CDR3 reads TGTGCCAGCATCACCACAGGGTCCGGAGCTTTCTTT.

The gene calls are TRBV7-8 and TRBJ2-3; 9 bases map to TRBD2. J gave up 6 bases and V 5 bases, and 15 bases lay outside the gene matches. Per germline, CDR1 SGHVS and CDR2 FQNEAQ. The CDR3 extends over 17 amino acids. CDR3 bases: TGTGCCAGCAGCCCCTCCCCTAGCGGGGCCGGAGGTGATACGCAGTATTTT. Translation: CASSPSPSGAGGDTQYF.

The chain carries TRBV29-1 and TRBJ1-3; maybe TRBD1 (5 bases). Looked up from germline, CDR1 is SQVTM and CDR2 is ANQGSEA. The CDR3 has 15 residues. V was cut by 7 bases and J by 2 bases, with 18 bases left in between. The CDR3: CSAQPRGGTGNTIYF. As DNA, the CDR3 is TGCAGCGCCCAACCTCGGGGGGGTACTGGAAACACCATATATTTT.

This chain's CDR3 is CASSPGWAGGFQYEQYF. As DNA, the CDR3 is TGTGCCAGCAGCCCCGGGTGGGCGGGAGGATTTCAATACGAGCAGTACTTC. This chain links TRBV5-6 with TRBJ2-7; 8 positions agree with TRBD2. V dropped 4 bases and J dropped 4; count of bases not matched to a gene: 16. The germline CDR1 and CDR2 sequences are SGHDT and YYEEEE. This CDR3 is built from 17 residues. Looking up the rest from reference TRBV5-6 and TRBJ2-7 gives the full variable domain: DAGVTQSPTHLIKTRGQQVTLRCSPKSGHDTVSWYQQALGQGPQFIFQYYEEEERQRGNFPDRFSGHQFPNYSSELNVNALLLGDSALYLCASSPGWAGGFQYEQYFGPGTRLTVT.

The chain is built from TRBV28 and TRBJ1-3; D unclear. V was cut by 1 base and J by 0 bases, with 7 bases left in between. CDR3 size: 15 residues. CDR1 and CDR2 (germline): MDHEN, SYDVKM. The CDR3 region has the DNA TGTGCCAGCAGTTTATTGTCATCCTCTGGAAACACCATATATTTT. Translating gives CASSLLSSSGNTIYF. The full variable domain, in which reference TRBV28 and TRBJ1-3 provide the parts outside the CDR3, is DVKVTQSSRYLVKRTGEKVFLECVQDMDHENMFWYRQDPGLGLRLIYFSYDVKMKEKGDIPEGYSVSREKKERFSLILESASTNQTSMYLCASSLLSSSGNTIYFGEGSWLTVV.

This clone was detected only a few times. The chain links TRBV7-2 to TRBJ1-1; D unresolved. This CDR3 region has 17 residues. Germline V gene sequence: CDR1 SGHTA, CDR2 FQGNSA. V dropped 5 bases and J dropped 0 bases, with 19 bases sitting between them. The CDR3 DNA follows: TGTGCCAGCAGCCGCGGACGGGAGTGGCAAATGAACACTGAAGCTTTCTTT. Translating it yields CASSRGREWQMNTEAFF.

The chain is built from TRBV9 and TRBJ1-2; weak D call: TRBD1 (5 bases). The CDR3 has 14 residues. V was clipped by 0 bases and J by 6 bases, with 12 bases between them. Germline CDR1 reads SGDLS; CDR2 reads YYNGEE. Here the CDR3 DNA reads TGTGCCAGCAGCGTAGTCCAGGGTAGCCATGGCTACACCTTC. Translation: CASSVVQGSHGYTF.

This sequence joins TRBV21-1 and TRBJ2-7; the table's D call of TRBD1 was not tested on the DNA. TRBV21-1 is reported as a pseudogene. CDR3 length: 12 amino acids. CDR3 protein: CASSKTGPEQYF. CDR3 DNA: TGTGCCAGCAGCAAGACAGGGCCCGAGCAGTACTTC.

This clone has just a few counts. This sequence joins TRBV19 and TRBJ2-1; 8 bases line up with TRBD1. CDR1 is LNHDA, CDR2 SQIVND, per germline (reference sequence). The ends lost 4 bases at V and 8 bases at J; junction bases unmatched: 10. The CDR3 consists of 15 residues. The CDR3 region has the DNA TGTGCCAGTAGTAAAATCAGGGGGCAAGGGGATGAGCAGTTCTTC. Its translation: CASSKIRGQGDEQFF. The variable domain in full, with the rest retrieved from reference TRBV19 and TRBJ2-1, is DGGITQSPKYLFRKEGQNVTLSCEQNLNHDAMYWYRQDPGQGLRLIYYSQIVNDFQKGDIAEGYSVSREKKESFPLTVTSAQKNPTAFYLCASSKIRGQGDEQFFGPGTRLTVL.

This chain connects TRBV19 to TRBJ2-3; 8 positions agree with TRBD2. The CDR3 is made up of 16 amino acids. The V gene end was trimmed by 5 bases and the J gene end by 2 bases; junction bases not matched to a gene: 9. Germline V gene data show CDR1 as LNHDA and CDR2 as SQIVND (reference sequence). The CDR3 sequence: CASSPAGGPNTDTQYF. CDR3 bases: TGTGCCAGTAGTCCCGCGGGGGGACCCAACACAGATACGCAGTATTTT.

This clone showed up just once. The rearrangement links TRBV15 to TRBJ2-3; 9 bases match TRBD2. This CDR3 has 16 amino acids. Germline V gene lookup returns CDR1 LNHNV and CDR2 YYDKDF (reference sequence). Unmatched junction bases numbered 5, after V lost 0 bases and J lost 4 bases. This CDR3 is CATSRESRGRADTQYF. The CDR3 coding sequence is TGTGCCACCAGCAGAGAATCGCGCGGGAGGGCAGATACGCAGTATTTT.

The chain uses TRBV18 and TRBJ1-5; D call uncertain. From germline, CDR1 is KGHSH and CDR2 LQKENI. The CDR3 spans 15 residues. Trimming removed 5 bases from V and 7 bases from J, with 18 bases in between. The CDR3 here is CASSRELGRDQPQHF. The CDR3 region has the DNA TGTGCCAGCTCAAGGGAGCTTGGACGAGACCAGCCCCAGCATTTT.

The chain couples TRBV4-2 to TRBJ2-7; D not resolved. V was cut by 3 bases and J by 4 bases, with 10 bases left in between. The CDR3 covers 13 residues. Per the germline V gene, CDR1 is LGHNA and CDR2 is YNFKEQ. This chain's CDR3 is CASSQAPRYEQYF. CDR3 bases: TGTGCCAGCAGCCAGGCGCCGAGGTACGAGCAGTACTTC.

The rearrangement uses TRBV6-1 and TRBJ2-7; 13 bases are shared with TRBD2. This CDR3 is 15 amino acids long. CDR1 and CDR2 from the germline V gene are MNHNS and SASEGT. The trim removed 7 bases at V and 3 bases at J, leaving 6 bases unmatched. Here the CDR3 DNA reads TGTGCCAGCACTAGGACTAGCGGGAGTGGCTACGAGCAGTACTTC. It codes for CASTRTSGSGYEQYF.

The rearrangement joins TRBV7-2 to TRBJ2-3; 8 bases are shared with TRBD2. Trimming at V came to 1 base and at J to 3 bases, leaving 3 bases not matched to a gene. Per the germline V gene, CDR1 is SGHTA and CDR2 is FQGNSA. The CDR3 has 15 amino acids. For the CDR3, the DNA is TGTGCCAGCAGCTTAGGAGCGGGGGCAACAGATACGCAGTATTTT. This codes for CASSLGAGATDTQYF.

The chain employs TRBV7-3 and TRBJ2-5; 7 bases line up with TRBD1. The better agreement between TRBJ2-7 and the DNA end casts doubt on the J call. The V gene's germline CDR1 is SGHTA and CDR2 FQGTGA. The CDR3 is 18 residues long. Here the CDR3 DNA reads TGTGCCAGCAGCCCTTCCTATTATTATAGACAGGGATCCGACGAGCAGTACTTC. Its protein is CASSPSYYYRQGSDEQYF.

The CDR3 DNA sequence: TGTGCCAGCAGCTCTTCTTTTAGCGGGGGGGCCTTTTTCTACGAGCAGTACTTC. Protein product: CASSSSFSGGAFFYEQYF. The chain employs TRBV11-2 and TRBJ2-7, with 11 bases matching TRBD2. In germline, CDR1 is SGHAT, CDR2 FQNNGV. The CDR3 extends over 18 amino acids. The ends lost 4 bases at V and 3 bases at J; junction bases unmatched: 14.

The rearrangement joins TRBV7-8 to TRBJ2-1; TRBD2 might be the D (7 bases). The CDR3 runs to 15 residues. Germline CDR1 and CDR2: SGHVS and FQNEAQ. V was cut by 5 bases and J by 9 bases, with 20 bases left in between. CDR3 in DNA: TGTGCCAGCAGCATCGGTCGGGGGGCTTTTTTTGAGCAGTTCTTC. It specifies CASSIGRGAFFEQFF.

In nucleotides, the CDR3 is TGTGCCAGCAGTTTCAGGGGTGATTCACCCCTCCACTTT. Translation gives CASSFRGDSPLHF. The J gene is TRBJ1-6, the V gene TRBV28; D may be TRBD1 (6 bases). The CDR3 is 13 residues long. V was cut by 3 bases and J by 8 bases, with 8 bases left in between. Germline values: CDR1 MDHEN, CDR2 SYDVKM.

The chain employs TRBV18 and TRBJ1-5, with 9 bases fitting TRBD1. Germline-derived CDR1 and CDR2 are KGHSH and LQKENI. The CDR3 is 15 amino acids. Unmatched junction bases numbered 3, after V lost 1 base and J lost 5 bases. The CDR3 loop is CASSPLGTGYQPQHF. The CDR3 DNA follows: TGTGCCAGCTCACCACTAGGGACAGGGTATCAGCCCCAGCATTTT.